This T cell receptor (beta chain) emerged from a study of cytomegalovirus exposure and HLA in healthy donors. Study findings and constraints: Relative to the approximately 670-donor mean, N-insertions were reportedly fewer in an Asian-associated ancestry cluster in a later analysis. Reports state that TCR beta sequences accurately predicted most subjects' HLA-A and HLA-B alleles. Clonal expansion, a later analysis showed, was greater in HLA-associated TCR beta chains than in equally common others. Most TCR sequences were rare, but some public TCRs occurred in many donors.

Primers for the PCR totalled 60 Vbeta and 13 Jbeta. The repertoire was sequenced with immunoSEQ multiplex PCR; TCRdb's copy has only in-frame clones and lacks some. The repertoire includes over 95,000 clones, around 77% of them detected once, and 7.7% sits in the top ten. Concerning this clone itself: The antigen is not known.

Trimming removed 5 bases from V and 7 bases from J; junction bases left unmatched: 5. Germline CDR1 is SGHNT and CDR2 is YYREEE (reference sequence). The CDR3 runs to 13 residues. This receptor was identified in a female donor in good health and CMV-seronegative. Sequenced input: PBMCs. This chain uses TRBV5-4 with TRBJ2-1; 8 bases align to TRBD1. CDR3 in amino acids: CASRVDRGNEQFF. DNA for the CDR3: TGTGCCAGCAGAGTAGACAGGGGAAATGAGCAGTTCTTC.